These 20 T cell receptor beta chains were sequenced from one sample in a study of T cell repertoires in cytomegalovirus infection. Each CDR3 protein gets one entry after TCRdb re-called the reads with MiXCR. The repertoire holds over 250,000 distinct CDR3 sequences, with roughly 23% as singletons. Sequenced input: PBMCs. Receptors were obtained from a human donor in good health (CMV status not recorded). Some clones in this sample may be carry-over from other donors' samples.

This chain connects TRBV29-1 to TRBJ2-3; 7 bases match TRBD2. Per germline, CDR1 SQVTM and CDR2 ANQGSEA. V lost 2 bases and J lost 0; bases outside the gene matches: 8. This CDR3 has 16 residues. The CDR3 loop is CSVERISGSSTDTQYF. The CDR3 bases are TGCAGCGTTGAAAGGATTAGCGGGTCTAGCACAGATACGCAGTATTTT.

This clonotype has at least ten counts. The chain recombines TRBV7-2 with TRBJ2-7; the D is unclear. The ends were cut back, 7 bases at V and 3 bases at J, with 7 bases in the middle. Germline V gene lookup returns CDR1 SGHTA and CDR2 FQGNSA. The length of the CDR3 is 11 residues. The CDR3 region is CASTENYEQYF. For the CDR3, the DNA is TGTGCCAGCACCGAGAACTACGAGCAGTACTTC.

CDR3 sequence (DNA): TGTGCCAGCAGCCGACGAGGAGGGGTGGGGAAGGGGGAGCAGTACTTC. Translation gives CASSRRGGVGKGEQYF. This chain joins TRBV7-9 and TRBJ2-7; tentatively, D is TRBD2 (6 bases). Germline V gene data show CDR1 as SEHNR and CDR2 as FQNEAQ (reference sequence). CDR3 length: 16 amino acids. V lost 5 bases and J 7 bases, leaving 24 bases between the germline ends.

This clonotype has a count of ten or more. The chain uses TRBV7-2 and TRBJ1-2, with unresolved D. CDR3 size: 12 residues. Trimming shortened V by 1 base and J by 6 bases, and 6 bases separated the two germline ends. In germline, CDR1 is SGHTA, CDR2 FQGNSA. The CDR3, as DNA: TGTGCCAGCAGCTTAGGAGTGAATGGCTACACCTTC. Encoded protein: CASSLGVNGYTF.

This chain uses TRBV28 with TRBJ1-1, with 7 bases fitting TRBD1. The CDR3 is 13 residues long. The V segment lost 5 bases and the J segment 4 bases; nucleotides outside the gene matches: 4. The germline V gene has CDR1 MDHEN and CDR2 SYDVKM. CDR3 sequence reads: CASSPGTATEAFF. The CDR3 nucleotides are TGTGCCAGCAGTCCGGGGACAGCCACTGAAGCTTTCTTT. Full variable domain (remainder filled in from reference TRBV28 and TRBJ1-1): DVKVTQSSRYLVKRTGEKVFLECVQDMDHENMFWYRQDPGLGLRLIYFSYDVKMKEKGDIPEGYSVSREKKERFSLILESASTNQTSMYLCASSPGTATEAFFGQGTRLTVV.

This clonotype appeared many times. Here the CDR3 DNA reads TGTGCCAGCAGCCTTGGGTTCGGGGCGCCCCAGCATTTT. Amino acids: CASSLGFGAPQHF. The gene calls are TRBV7-2 and TRBJ1-5; maybe TRBD1 (5 bases). Trimming stripped 5 bases from V and 9 bases from J, with 14 bases between. Germline loops: CDR1 SGHTA, CDR2 FQGNSA. This CDR3 has 13 amino acids.

CDR3 sequence: CASSRSKDSPYEQYF. CDR3 DNA sequence: TGCGCCAGCAGCCGGTCGAAGGACAGTCCCTACGAGCAGTACTTC. The rearrangement uses TRBV4-1 and TRBJ2-7; D perhaps matches TRBD1 (6 bases). The CDR3 extends over 15 amino acids. Trimming removed 4 bases at V and 2 bases at J, with 15 bases between. Germline V gene data show CDR1 as MGHRA and CDR2 as YSYEKL.

In its sample, this clonotype was seen a few times. V and J are TRBV2 and TRBJ2-7; D may be TRBD1 (5 bases). CDR1 and CDR2 (germline): SNHLY, FYNNEI. V was clipped by 1 base and J by 7 bases, with 11 bases between them. The length of the CDR3 is 13 residues. This chain's CDR3 is CASSEGQGREQYF. The CDR3 region has the DNA TGTGCCAGCAGTGAAGGGCAGGGCCGGGAGCAGTACTTC.

This clonotype was counted only a few times. The J gene is TRBJ2-3, the V gene TRBV29-1; no definite D call. Germline CDR1 is SQVTM and CDR2 is ANQGSEA. V gave up 4 bases and J gave up 4 bases, with 12 bases separating them. The CDR3 totals 13 residues. CDR3 sequence (DNA): TGCAGCGTTGCGGAAAGGCTCTCAGATACGCAGTATTTT. The encoded protein is CSVAERLSDTQYF.

The table lists this clonotype with many counts. This chain uses TRBV12-3 or TRBV12-4 with TRBJ2-3, with a weak D call TRBD2 (5 bases). Trimming removed 6 bases at V and 6 bases at J, with 13 bases between. This CDR3 spans 13 amino acids. The CDR3 nucleotides read TGTGCCAGCAGCAAGGACTCGGTCGATACGCAGTATTTT. Translated: CASSKDSVDTQYF.

The rearrangement uses TRBV19 and TRBJ2-1; 10 positions agree with TRBD2. The CDR3 has 16 residues. V shed 6 bases, J shed 7 bases, and the junction held 12 bases outside the gene matches. Germline V gives CDR1 LNHDA, CDR2 SQIVND (reference sequence). Written as DNA, the CDR3 is TGTGCCAGTAGCTTTTCCTCTAGCGGGAGTGGTAATGAGCAGTTCTTC. This encodes CASSFSSSGSGNEQFF.

This clonotype was counted at least ten times. The chain links TRBV7-2 to TRBJ2-5, with D possibly TRBD2 on 6 matching bases. The V gene's germline CDR1 is SGHTA and CDR2 FQGNSA. Trimming shortened V by 5 bases and J by 5 bases, and 18 bases separated the two germline ends. The CDR3 sequence is 15 residues long. CDR3 nucleotides: TGTGCCAGCAGCCTAAACTCTGGGGGGATGGAGACCCAGTACTTC. The encoded protein is CASSLNSGGMETQYF. Drawing the rest from reference TRBV7-2 and TRBJ2-5, the complete variable domain is GAGVSQSPSNKVTEKGKDVELRCDPISGHTALYWYRQSLGQGLEFLIYFQGNSAPDKSGLPSDRFSAERTGGSVSTLTIQRTQQEDSAVYLCASSLNSGGMETQYFGPGTRLLVL.

This clonotype has more than one count but fewer than ten. The V call is TRBV7-6, the J call TRBJ2-1; the D is unclear. The CDR3 is 13 residues long. CDR1 is SGHVS, CDR2 FNYEAQ, per germline. V was clipped by 5 bases and J by 9 bases, with 14 bases between them. CDR3 loop: CASSLSRIGEQFF. CDR3 coding DNA: TGTGCCAGCAGCCTTTCCCGAATCGGTGAGCAGTTCTTC.

This clonotype came up a few times. The J gene is TRBJ2-1, the V gene TRBV18, with TRBD1 matching over 9 bases. CDR1 and CDR2 from the germline V gene are KGHSH and LQKENI. V was pared by 3 bases and J by 15 bases, with 6 bases of the junction left unmatched. This CDR3 region has 12 residues. This CDR3 is CASSPTGGGTFF. In nucleotides, the CDR3 is TGTGCCAGCTCACCGACAGGGGGGGGCACGTTCTTC.

The sample holds a few counts of this clonotype. The rearrangement uses TRBV12-3 or TRBV12-4 and TRBJ2-3; TRBD1 aligns across 7 bases. J gave up 3 bases and V 6 bases, and 9 bases lay outside the gene matches. There are 15 residues in the CDR3. DNA for the CDR3: TGTGCCAGCAGGACGGGACAGAGGATTACAGATACGCAGTATTTT. Translated, it gives CASRTGQRITDTQYF.

The V gene is TRBV10-1, the J gene TRBJ2-7, with 7 bases aligning to TRBD1. The CDR3 has 14 amino acids. The V and J ends lost 3 bases and 2 bases, in that order; junction bases with no gene match: 4. CDR1 is WNHNN and CDR2 is SYGVQD in the germline V gene (reference sequence). CDR3 amino acids: CASSDNRGPYEQYF. As DNA, the CDR3 is TGCGCCAGCAGTGATAACAGGGGTCCCTACGAGCAGTACTTC.

The rearrangement joins TRBV27 to TRBJ2-7; D remains unclear. The CDR3 length is 14 residues. V was trimmed by 3 bases and J by 1 base, leaving 10 bases between them. Germline CDR1 MNHEY, CDR2 SMNVEV (reference sequence). In nucleotides, the CDR3 is TGTGCCAGCAGTTTTGTGGATCCGTCCTACGAGCAGTACTTC. Amino acid sequence: CASSFVDPSYEQYF.

This clonotype came up many times. This chain connects TRBV7-3 to TRBJ2-3; TRBD1 aligns across 10 bases. J lost 3 bases, V lost 5 bases, and 5 bases had no gene match. The CDR3 covers 15 residues. Germline lookup yields CDR1 SGHTA and CDR2 FQGTGA. The CDR3 region has the DNA TGTGCCAGCAGCCCGACAGGGGGCGGGACAGATACGCAGTATTTT. Its protein product is CASSPTGGGTDTQYF.

This clonotype has more than one count but fewer than ten. Mismatch with germline at one junction end may stem from a read error. The J gene is TRBJ1-2, the V gene TRBV19; the match to TRBD1 covers 7 bases. Germline loops: CDR1 LNHDA, CDR2 SQIVND (reference sequence). The CDR3 has 15 amino acids. The CDR3, as DNA: TGTGCCAGTAGTCTAGACAAACAGGGGAACTATGGCTACACCTTC. Its protein product is CASSLDKQGNYGYTF.

V gene TRBV30 combines with J gene TRBJ1-5; D may be TRBD1 (5 bases). The V end was cut by 5 bases, the J end by 7 bases, with 15 bases between. This CDR3 region has 13 residues. Germline V gene data show CDR1 as GTSNPN and CDR2 as SVGIG (reference sequence). The CDR3 spells CAWSWRGDQPQHF. CDR3 bases: TGTGCCTGGTCCTGGCGGGGCGACCAGCCCCAGCATTTT.